This T cell receptor (beta chain) was recorded in a study of T cells in Graves' hyperthyroidism and ophthalmopathy. Researchers amplified the TCR beta CDR3 regions from RNA transcripts. The primer set for the first-round RT-PCR of the TCR CDR3 was HTBI. Each CDR3 protein gets one entry after TCRdb re-called the multiplex PCR reads with MiXCR. The sample gives around 300,000 distinct CDR3 sequences, about 13% of which show up once; approximately 35% is in the top ten. Sample: blood. The TCR comes from a woman aged 40 to 49 with Graves' ophthalmopathy.

The CDR3 DNA reads TGCAGTGCTAGAGATCTCGCCAGGGTCGATCAGCCCCAGCATTTT. Translation: CSARDLARVDQPQHF. The rearrangement links TRBV20-1 to TRBJ1-5, with D perhaps TRBD1 (5 bases). The CDR3 is made up of 15 amino acids. Germline CDR1 DFQATT, CDR2 SNEGSKA (reference sequence). Trimming took 0 bases from V and 5 from J, leaving 14 bases between them.